Below, 7 T cell receptor beta chains from the same sample are listed, as sequenced in a study of T cell responses to AZD1222 COVID-19 vaccine. Here immunoSEQ multiplex PCR was the method, and the copy in TCRdb shows in-frame clones only, minus some. This sample carries approximately 270,000 clones, almost 95% of them seen once, and the ten largest clones take 0.5% to 0.65%. The material was peripheral blood, obtained 28 days after the second AZD1222 dose. The receptors derive from an adult who received the AZD1222 COVID-19 vaccine.

V usage is TRBV9 and J usage is TRBJ2-1, with 9 nucleotides matching TRBD2. Germline V gene sequence: CDR1 SGDLS, CDR2 YYNGEE. Trimming took 4 bases from V and 8 from J; bases not matched to a gene: 10. The CDR3 has 15 residues. CDR3 bases: TGTGCCAGCAGCCCCCGTGGCGGGGGGGCCGATGAGCAGTTCTTC. Translating gives CASSPRGGGADEQFF.

The chain couples TRBV3-1 (or the pseudogene TRBV3-2) to TRBJ1-1; perhaps TRBD1 as D (5 bases). From germline, CDR1 is LGHDT and CDR2 YNNKEL (reference sequence). V was trimmed by 1 base and J by 3 bases, leaving 12 bases between them. The CDR3 has 15 amino acids. CDR3 nucleotide sequence: TGTGCCAGCAGCCAAGGGGGGGGTTGGGACACTGAAGCTTTCTTT. This codes for CASSQGGGWDTEAFF.

The chain carries TRBV19 and TRBJ1-5, with D perhaps TRBD1 (5 bases). The V gene's germline CDR1 is LNHDA and CDR2 SQIVND (reference sequence). This CDR3 has 15 residues. Trimming shortened V by 0 bases and J by 3 bases, and 9 bases separated the two germline ends. The CDR3 nucleotides are TGTGCCAGTAGTATAGATCCAGGGAACAATCAGCCCCAGCATTTT. Residues: CASSIDPGNNQPQHF.

This sequence joins TRBV2 and TRBJ1-4; D is possibly TRBD1 (6 bases). This CDR3 is built from 14 residues. V lost 5 bases and J 8 bases, leaving 15 bases between the germline ends. Germline CDR1 reads SNHLY; CDR2 reads FYNNEI. The CDR3 DNA sequence: TGTGCCAGCAGTCGCGAGGCAGGGGAAGAAAAACTGTTTTTT. Its protein is CASSREAGEEKLFF.

The CDR3 spells CASNGGAGYGYTF. The CDR3 coding sequence is TGTGCCAGTAACGGGGGCGCTGGCTATGGCTACACCTTC. The chain carries TRBV19 and TRBJ1-2, with D possibly being TRBD1 (6 bases). The germline CDR1 and CDR2 sequences are LNHDA and SQIVND (reference sequence). The CDR3 is made up of 13 amino acids. V was shortened by 7 bases and J by 4 bases, with 13 bases between the two germline ends.

CDR3 coding DNA: TGTGCCAGCACGTCTCTAGCAGACTACGAGCAGTACTTC. As protein: CASTSLADYEQYF. The V call is TRBV27, the J call TRBJ2-7, with TRBD2 as a possible D gene (5 bases). This CDR3 has 13 amino acids. V lost 7 bases and J 3 bases, leaving 13 bases between the germline ends. Germline lookup yields CDR1 MNHEY and CDR2 SMNVEV (reference sequence).

CDR3 amino acids: CATSRMALDGYTF. The CDR3 bases are TGTGCCACCAGCAGAATGGCATTGGATGGCTACACCTTC. The rearrangement links TRBV15 to TRBJ1-2; D remains ambiguous. The germline V gene encodes CDR1 LNHNV and CDR2 YYDKDF (reference sequence). This CDR3 region has 13 residues. Trimming took off 2 bases at V and 6 bases at J, with 10 bases between the two ends.